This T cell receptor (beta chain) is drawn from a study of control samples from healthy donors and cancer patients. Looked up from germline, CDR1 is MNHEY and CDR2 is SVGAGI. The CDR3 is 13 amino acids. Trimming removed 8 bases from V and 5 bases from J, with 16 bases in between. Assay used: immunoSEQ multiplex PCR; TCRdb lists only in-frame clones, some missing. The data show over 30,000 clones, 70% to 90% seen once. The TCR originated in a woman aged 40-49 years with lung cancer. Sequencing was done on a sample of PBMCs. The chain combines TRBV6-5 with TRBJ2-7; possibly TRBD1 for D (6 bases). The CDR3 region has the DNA TGTGCCAGCTTCGGGACATTTCCCCACGAGCAGTACTTC. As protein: CASFGTFPHEQYF.